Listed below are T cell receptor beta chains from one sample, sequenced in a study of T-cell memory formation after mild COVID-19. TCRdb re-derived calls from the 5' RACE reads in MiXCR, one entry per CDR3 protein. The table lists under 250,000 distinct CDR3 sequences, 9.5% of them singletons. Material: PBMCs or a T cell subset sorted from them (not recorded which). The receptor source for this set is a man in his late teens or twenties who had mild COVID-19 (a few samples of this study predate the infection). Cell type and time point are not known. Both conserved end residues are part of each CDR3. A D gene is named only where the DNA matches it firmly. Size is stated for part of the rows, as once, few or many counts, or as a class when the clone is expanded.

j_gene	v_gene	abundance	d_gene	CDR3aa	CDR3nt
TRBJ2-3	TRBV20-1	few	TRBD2	CSAVGGITDTQYF	TGCAGTGCCGTGGGAGGGATCACAGATACGCAGTATTTT
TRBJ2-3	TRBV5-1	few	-	CASSPLVGTDTQYF	TGCGCCAGCAGCCCCCTGGTAGGCACAGATACGCAGTATTTT
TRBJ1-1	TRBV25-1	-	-	CASRWSWEGTEAFF	TGTGCCAGCAGGTGGAGTTGGGAGGGCACTGAAGCTTTCTTT
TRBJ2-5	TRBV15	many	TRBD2	CATSRDKGLAGETQYF	TGTGCCACCAGCAGAGATAAGGGGCTAGCGGGAGAGACCCAGTACTTC
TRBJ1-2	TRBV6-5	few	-	CASSPPGQPLYGYTF	TGTGCCAGCAGTCCGCCTGGACAGCCCCTCTATGGCTACACCTTC
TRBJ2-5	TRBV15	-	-	CATSRATHLFQETQYF	TGTGCCACCAGCAGAGCCACGCACCTCTTTCAAGAGACCCAGTACTTC
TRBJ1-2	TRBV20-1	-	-	CSSREAGYKYGYTF	TGCAGCTCCCGGGAGGCAGGGTATAAATATGGCTACACCTTC
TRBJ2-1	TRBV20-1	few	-	CSARDRAGLTFF	TGCAGTGCTAGAGATCGGGCGGGGTTGACGTTCTTC
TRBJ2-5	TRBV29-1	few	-	CSVVPRRGQETQYF	TGCAGCGTTGTACCCAGGCGGGGTCAAGAGACCCAGTACTTC
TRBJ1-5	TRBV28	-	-	CASREQGAQPQHF	TGTGCCAGCAGGGAGCAGGGAGCTCAGCCCCAGCATTTT
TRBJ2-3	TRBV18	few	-	CASSSGGITDTQYF	TGTGCCAGCTCATCCGGGGGTATCACAGATACGCAGTATTTT
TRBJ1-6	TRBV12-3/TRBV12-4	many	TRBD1	CASSLQTGPNSPLHF	TGTGCCAGCAGTCTTCAGACAGGGCCGAATTCACCCCTCCACTTT
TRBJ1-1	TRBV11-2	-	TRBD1	CASSFLGTGFNTEAFF	TGTGCCAGCAGCTTTCTCGGGACAGGGTTTAACACTGAAGCTTTCTTT
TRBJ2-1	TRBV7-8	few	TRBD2	CASSGRLANEQFF	TGTGCCAGCAGCGGCAGACTAGCCAATGAGCAGTTCTTC
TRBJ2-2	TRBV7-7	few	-	CASSPRSRAGAGELFF	TGTGCCAGCAGCCCCCGCAGCAGGGCCGGGGCCGGGGAGCTGTTTTTT
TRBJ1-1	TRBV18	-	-	CASSPLTDNTEAFF	TGTGCCAGCTCACCTCTGACAGATAACACTGAAGCTTTCTTT
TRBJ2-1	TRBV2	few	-	CASSDWDNEQFF	TGTGCCAGCAGTGACTGGGACAATGAGCAGTTCTTC
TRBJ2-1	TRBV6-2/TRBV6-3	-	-	CASSIRGEQFF	TGTGCCAGCAGTATTAGGGGTGAGCAGTTCTTC
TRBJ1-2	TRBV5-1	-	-	CASSWSGDYGYTF	TGCGCCAGCAGCTGGTCCGGGGACTATGGCTACACCTTC
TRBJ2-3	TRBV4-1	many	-	CASSHRAGTTDTQYF	TGCGCCAGCAGCCACAGGGCGGGCACCACAGATACGCAGTATTTT
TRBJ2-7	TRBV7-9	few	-	CASSQGFRWNEQYF	TGTGCCAGCAGCCAGGGATTTCGGTGGAACGAGCAGTACTTC
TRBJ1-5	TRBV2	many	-	CASSELAGNQPQHF	TGTGCCAGCAGTGAACTGGCAGGGAATCAGCCCCAGCATTTT
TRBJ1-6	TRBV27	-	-	CASSLIHTSGDNSPLHF	TGTGCCAGCAGTTTAATCCACACGTCAGGGGATAATTCACCCCTCCACTTT
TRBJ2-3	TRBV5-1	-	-	CASSLSGTVSDTQYF	TGCGCCAGCAGCTTGTCCGGGACCGTGAGCGATACGCAGTATTTT
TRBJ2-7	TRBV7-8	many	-	CASSLAFQGKYEQYF	TGTGCCAGCAGCTTAGCGTTTCAGGGAAAGTACGAGCAGTACTTC
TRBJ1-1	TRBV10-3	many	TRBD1	CAITQGDRGRFTEAFF	TGTGCCATCACCCAAGGGGACAGGGGGCGATTCACTGAAGCTTTCTTT
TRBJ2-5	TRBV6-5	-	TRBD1	CASRNRGPETQYF	TGTGCCAGCAGGAACAGGGGGCCAGAGACCCAGTACTTC
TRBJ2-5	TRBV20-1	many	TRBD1	CSALQGARETQYF	TGCAGTGCCCTACAGGGGGCGAGGGAGACCCAGTACTTC
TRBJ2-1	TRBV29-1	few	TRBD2	CSGRLAGGREQFF	TGCAGCGGTAGACTAGCGGGGGGGCGAGAGCAGTTCTTC
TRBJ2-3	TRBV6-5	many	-	CASSIDRSGDTQYF	TGTGCCAGCAGTATCGACAGGTCGGGGGATACGCAGTATTTT
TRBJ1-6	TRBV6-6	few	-	CASSYLLALHF	TGTGCCAGCAGTTACCTACTCGCCCTCCACTTT
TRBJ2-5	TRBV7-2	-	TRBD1	CASSPHGDRELETQYF	TGTGCCAGCAGCCCGCATGGGGACAGGGAGTTGGAGACCCAGTACTTC
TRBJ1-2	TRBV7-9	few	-	CASSFSPNEGYTF	TGTGCCAGCAGCTTTTCCCCAAATGAGGGCTACACCTTC
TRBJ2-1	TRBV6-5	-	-	CASSPGTDGYNEQFF	TGTGCCAGCAGTCCGGGGACCGACGGCTACAATGAGCAGTTCTTC
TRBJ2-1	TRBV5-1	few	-	CASSPQVPGNEQFF	TGCGCCAGCAGCCCACAGGTCCCGGGCAATGAGCAGTTCTTC
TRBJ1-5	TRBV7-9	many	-	CASSLGNQPQHF	TGTGCCAGCAGCTTAGGCAATCAGCCCCAGCATTTT
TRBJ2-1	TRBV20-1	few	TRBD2	CSARSPSGGAHNEQFF	TGCAGTGCTAGGTCGCCTAGCGGGGGGGCTCACAATGAGCAGTTCTTC
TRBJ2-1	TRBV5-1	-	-	CASSHGTASSYNEQFF	TGCGCCAGCAGCCACGGGACGGCGAGCTCCTACAATGAGCAGTTCTTC
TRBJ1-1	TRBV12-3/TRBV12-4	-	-	CASTVRTSYEAFF	TGTGCCAGCACCGTGAGGACATCCTATGAAGCTTTCTTT